This T cell receptor (beta chain) appears in the sequencing data of a study of T cells in pancreatic ductal adenocarcinoma. General observations from the study: Tumors hold more CD45RO+ effector T cells, which may bias toward lower diversity.

Profiling relied on immunoSEQ multiplex PCR, and the TCRdb table lists in-frame clones only, not all of them. The sample lists 5,000 or so clones, around 74% occurring once. Selected pancreatic ductal adenocarcinoma patients had undergone surgery without neoadjuvant therapy. This clone has a handful of counts. The target antigen is unknown. What was sequenced was pancreatic tumor tissue. The receptor was isolated from a human donor with pancreatic ductal adenocarcinoma.

The CDR3 here is CATSRDGGYTEAFF. CDR3 nucleotides: TGTGCCACCAGCAGAGATGGGGGGTACACTGAAGCTTTCTTT. The J gene is TRBJ1-1, the V gene TRBV15, with D possibly being TRBD1 (5 bases). CDR1 and CDR2 from the germline V gene are LNHNV and YYDKDF (reference sequence). Deletions cut 0 bases from V and 3 bases from J, with 8 bases between. The CDR3 has 14 amino acids. Based on the CDR3 plus reference TRBV15 and TRBJ1-1, the full variable domain is DAMVIQNPRYQVTQFGKPVTLSCSQTLNHNVMYWYQQKSSQAPKLLFHYYDKDFNNEADTPDNFQSRRPNTSFCFLDIRSPGLGDTAMYLCATSRDGGYTEAFFGQGTRLTVV.